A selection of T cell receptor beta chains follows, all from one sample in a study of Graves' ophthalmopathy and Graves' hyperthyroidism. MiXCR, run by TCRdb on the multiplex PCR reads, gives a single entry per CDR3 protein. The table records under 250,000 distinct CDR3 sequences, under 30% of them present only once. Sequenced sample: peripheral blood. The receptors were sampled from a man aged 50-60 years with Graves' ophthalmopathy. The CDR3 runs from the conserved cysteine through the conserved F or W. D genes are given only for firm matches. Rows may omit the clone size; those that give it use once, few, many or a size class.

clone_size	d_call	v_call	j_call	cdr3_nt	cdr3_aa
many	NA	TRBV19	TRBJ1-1	TGTGCCAGTAGTCGGTGGATTGACACTGAAGCTTTCTTT	CASSRWIDTEAFF
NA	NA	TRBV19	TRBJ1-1	TGTGCCAGTAGTGCCGGGGCGGGGGACACTGAAGCTTTCTTT	CASSAGAGDTEAFF
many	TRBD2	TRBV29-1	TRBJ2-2	TGCAGCGCGAAGGTGGCTAGCGGGCCCACCGGGGAGCTGTTTTTT	CSAKVASGPTGELFF
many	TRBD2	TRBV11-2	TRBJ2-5	TGTGCCACCCGACTAGCGGGAGCGACTCAAGAGACCCAGTACTTC	CATRLAGATQETQYF
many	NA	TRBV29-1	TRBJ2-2	TGCAGCGTCGCAAGGGGCTCCAACACCGGGGAGCTGTTTTTT	CSVARGSNTGELFF
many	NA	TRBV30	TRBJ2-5	TGTGCCTGTGAGCTGGGAAGGACCAGGGAATTTAAAGAGACCCAGTACTTC	CACELGRTREFKETQYF
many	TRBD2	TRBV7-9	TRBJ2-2	TGTGCCAGCAGCCAGACTAGCGGGAGAACCGGGGAGCTGTTTTTT	CASSQTSGRTGELFF
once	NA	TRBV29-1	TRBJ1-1	TGCAGCGTTGATGGAGCCAGGGGTACTGAAGCTTTCTTT	CSVDGARGTEAFF
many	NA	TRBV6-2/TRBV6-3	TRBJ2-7	TGTGCCAGCAGCCACCTGACGCGGGATTCTAACTACGAGCAGTACTTC	CASSHLTRDSNYEQYF
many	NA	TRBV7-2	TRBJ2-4	TGTGCCAGCAGCCAACTACCGGGGGCCAAAAACATTCAGTACTTC	CASSQLPGAKNIQYF
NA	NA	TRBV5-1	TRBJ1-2	TGCGCCAGCAGCTTGGGTGGGCCTGTAGAGGGCTACACCTTC	CASSLGGPVEGYTF
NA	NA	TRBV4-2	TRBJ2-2	TGTGCCAGCAGCCAAGATCTGGATTTAACGGGAGTCACCGGGGAGCTGTTTTTT	CASSQDLDLTGVTGELFF
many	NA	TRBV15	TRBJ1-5	TGTGCCACCAGCGTGGGAACAGGGTATAGCAATCAGCCCCAGCATTTT	CATSVGTGYSNQPQHF
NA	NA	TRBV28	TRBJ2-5	TGTGCCAGCAGTTTAGGAACCTGGTCAGGGAAGGACCAAGAGACCCAGTACTTC	CASSLGTWSGKDQETQYF
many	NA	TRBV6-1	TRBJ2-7	TGTGCCAGCAGCCGGGACCATATGCTCGGGTACGAGCAGTACTTC	CASSRDHMLGYEQYF
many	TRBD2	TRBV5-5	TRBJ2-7	TGTGCCAGCAGCTTGGCCGGGACTACCTACGAGCAGTACTTC	CASSLAGTTYEQYF
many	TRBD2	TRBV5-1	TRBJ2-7	TGCGCCAGCAGAGACAATGCAGCGGGAGCCTACGAGCAGTACTTC	CASRDNAAGAYEQYF
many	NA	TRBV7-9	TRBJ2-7	TGTGCCAGCAGCTTATTGGCGGGGAGCTCCTACGAGCAGTACTTC	CASSLLAGSSYEQYF
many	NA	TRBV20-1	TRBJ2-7	TGCAGTGCTACGCCGACAGGGACTACTGACGAGCAGTACTTC	CSATPTGTTDEQYF
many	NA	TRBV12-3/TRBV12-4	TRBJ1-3	TGTGCCAGCAGTCCGCCGACAGTGAGGATCTCTGGAAACACCATATATTTT	CASSPPTVRISGNTIYF
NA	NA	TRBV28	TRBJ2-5	TGTGCCAGCAGCCTTCTAGGGCAGGCAGGCCGAGAGACCCAGTACTTC	CASSLLGQAGRETQYF
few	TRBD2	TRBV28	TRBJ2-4	TGTGCCAGCAGTCGTCCAGCGGGAGGCCCGGCACCCAAAAACATTCAGTACTTC	CASSRPAGGPAPKNIQYF
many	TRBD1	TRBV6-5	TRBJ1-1	TGTGCCAGCAGTTACGGGACAGGGGGGACTGAAGCTTTCTTT	CASSYGTGGTEAFF
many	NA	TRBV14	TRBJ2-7	TGTGCCAGCAGCCAAGGGCTGGGGGCCCGGATCTCCCCGTACTTC	CASSQGLGARISPYF
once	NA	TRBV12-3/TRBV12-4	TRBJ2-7	TGTGCCAGCAGTTTCAGTAGCCGTTCACAAGAGCAGTACTTC	CASSFSSRSQEQYF
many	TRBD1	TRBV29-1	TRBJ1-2	TGCAGCGTTGAAGGGGACAGTCGTCGGGTGGATGGCTACACCTTC	CSVEGDSRRVDGYTF
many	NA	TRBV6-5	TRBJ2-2	TGTGCCAGCAGTTACGGGGGATTTAGATCCGGGGAGCTGTTTTTT	CASSYGGFRSGELFF
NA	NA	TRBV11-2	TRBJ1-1	TGTGCCAGCCTCGGGATTATGAACACTGAAGCTTTCTTT	CASLGIMNTEAFF
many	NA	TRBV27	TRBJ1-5	TGTGCCAGCAGTCCCACATACAGGTTCGGCAATCAGCCCCAGCATTTT	CASSPTYRFGNQPQHF
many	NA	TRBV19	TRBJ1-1	TGTGCCAGTAGTATAATGTGGGGGAACACTGAAGCTTTCTTT	CASSIMWGNTEAFF
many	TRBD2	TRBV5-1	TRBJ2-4	TGCGCCAGCAGCTTGGGTCTAGCGGGAGATCCCAAAAACATTCAGTACTTC	CASSLGLAGDPKNIQYF
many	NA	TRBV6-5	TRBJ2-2	TGTGCCAGCAGTTACAAACCTTACACCGGGGAGCTGTTTTTT	CASSYKPYTGELFF
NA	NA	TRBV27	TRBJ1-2	TGTGCCAGCAGTGATACGGGCTACTATGGCTACACCTTC	CASSDTGYYGYTF
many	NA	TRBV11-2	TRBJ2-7	TGTGCCAGCAGGCCCGAGGGGAGCTCCTACGAGCAGTACTTC	CASRPEGSSYEQYF
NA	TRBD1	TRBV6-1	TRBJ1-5	TGTGCCAGCAGTGAGCAGGGGGCCGGACGGCCCCAGCATTTT	CASSEQGAGRPQHF
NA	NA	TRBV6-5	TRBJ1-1	TGTGCCAGCAGTTACTCGAGCGGGGTGGTCGAAGCTTTCTTT	CASSYSSGVVEAFF
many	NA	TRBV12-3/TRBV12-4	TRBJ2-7	TGTGCCAGCAGTTTCTTTGGGGGAGGCTCCTACGAGCAGTACTTC	CASSFFGGGSYEQYF
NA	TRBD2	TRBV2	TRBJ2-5	TGTGCCAGCAGTTTTCAGCGGGAGGGCCCTGGGACCCAGTACTTC	CASSFQREGPGTQYF
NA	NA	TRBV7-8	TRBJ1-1	TGTGCCAGCAGCTTCCGGGCTGCCCACCCCTTTATGAACACTGAAGCTTTCTTT	CASSFRAAHPFMNTEAFF
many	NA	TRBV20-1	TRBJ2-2	TGCAGTGCTAGATTGCAGGGGTTAAACACCGGGGAGCTGTTTTTT	CSARLQGLNTGELFF
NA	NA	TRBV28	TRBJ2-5	TGTGCCAGCACCCCCAACGAAGAGACCCAGTACTTC	CASTPNEETQYF